This T cell receptor beta chain was captured in a study of brain T cells in children with intractable seizures. Time point defined: blood from clinic visit 5 months post-surgery; TSC patient then seizure free. Method: immunoSEQ multiplex PCR; TCRdb's copy keeps in-frame clones and lacks some. The sample yields under 400,000 clones, over 90% seen once. The CDR3 covers 14 residues. Trimming removed 4 bases at V and 1 base at J, with 7 bases between. Germline CDR1 MNHEY, CDR2 SVGAGI. The receptor comes from a boy less than two years old with tuberous sclerosis and intractable seizures. Source: peripheral blood, taken approximately 5 months after surgery. The V gene is TRBV6-5, the J gene TRBJ2-2, with no clear D. In DNA form, the CDR3 reads TGTGCCAGCAGTTTGTGGGGGAACACCGGGGAGCTGTTTTTT. The encoded protein is CASSLWGNTGELFF.